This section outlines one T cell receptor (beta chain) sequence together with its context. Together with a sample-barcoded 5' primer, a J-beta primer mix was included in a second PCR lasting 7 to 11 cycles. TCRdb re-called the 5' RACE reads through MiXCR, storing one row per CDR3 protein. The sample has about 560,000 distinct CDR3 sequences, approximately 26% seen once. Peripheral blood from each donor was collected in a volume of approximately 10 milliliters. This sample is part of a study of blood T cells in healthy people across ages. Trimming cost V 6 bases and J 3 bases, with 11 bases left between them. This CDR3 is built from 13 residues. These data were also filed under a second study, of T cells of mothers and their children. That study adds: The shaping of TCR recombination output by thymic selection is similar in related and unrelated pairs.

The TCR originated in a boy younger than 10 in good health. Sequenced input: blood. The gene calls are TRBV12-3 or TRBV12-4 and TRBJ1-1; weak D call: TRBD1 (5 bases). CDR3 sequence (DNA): TGTGCCAGCAGACGGCCAGGGTACACTGAAGCTTTCTTT. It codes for CASRRPGYTEAFF.